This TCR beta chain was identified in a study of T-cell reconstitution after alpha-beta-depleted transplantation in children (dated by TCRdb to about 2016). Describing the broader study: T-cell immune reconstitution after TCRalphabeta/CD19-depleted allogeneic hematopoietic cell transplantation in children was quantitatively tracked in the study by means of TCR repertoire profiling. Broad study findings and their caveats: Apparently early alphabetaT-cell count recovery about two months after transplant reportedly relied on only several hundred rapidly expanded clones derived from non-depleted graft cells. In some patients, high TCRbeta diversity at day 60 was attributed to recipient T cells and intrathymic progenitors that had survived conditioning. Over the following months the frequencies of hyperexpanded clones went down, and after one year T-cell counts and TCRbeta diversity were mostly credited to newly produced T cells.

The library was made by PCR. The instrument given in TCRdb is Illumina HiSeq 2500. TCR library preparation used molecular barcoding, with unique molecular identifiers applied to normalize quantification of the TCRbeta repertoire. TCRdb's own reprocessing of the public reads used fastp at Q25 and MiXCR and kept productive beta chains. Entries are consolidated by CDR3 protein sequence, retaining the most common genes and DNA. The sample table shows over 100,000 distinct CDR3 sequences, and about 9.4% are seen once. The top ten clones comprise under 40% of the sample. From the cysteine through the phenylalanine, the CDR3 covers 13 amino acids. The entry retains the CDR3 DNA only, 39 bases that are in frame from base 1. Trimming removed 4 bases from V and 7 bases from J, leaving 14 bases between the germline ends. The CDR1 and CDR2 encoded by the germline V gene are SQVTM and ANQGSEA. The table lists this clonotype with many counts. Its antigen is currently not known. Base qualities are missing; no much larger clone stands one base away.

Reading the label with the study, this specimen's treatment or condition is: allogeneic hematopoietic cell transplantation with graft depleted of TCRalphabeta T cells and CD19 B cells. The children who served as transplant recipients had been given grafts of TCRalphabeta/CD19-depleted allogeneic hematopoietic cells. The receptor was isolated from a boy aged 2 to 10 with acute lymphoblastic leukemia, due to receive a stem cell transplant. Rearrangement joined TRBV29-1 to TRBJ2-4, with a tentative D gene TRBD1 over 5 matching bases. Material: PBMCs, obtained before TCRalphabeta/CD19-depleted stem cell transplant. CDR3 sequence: CSVAGQGKNIQYF. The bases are TGCAGCGTTGCTGGTCAGGGCAAGAACATTCAGTACTTC.